This entry describes one TCR beta chain. Its antigen is not known. The primer mix had 60 Vbeta and 13 Jbeta primers. Sequenced by immunoSEQ multiplex PCR; TCRdb stores in-frame clones only, minus some. The sample shows under 90,000 clones, approximately 71% of them seen only once. J gave up 5 bases and V 0 bases, and 28 bases lay outside the gene matches. CDR3 length equals 23 residues. Germline-derived CDR1 and CDR2 are SGHRS and YFSETQ. This record comes from a study of cytomegalovirus exposure and HLA in healthy donors. Study-level points and caveats: The classifier reportedly diagnosed cytomegalovirus status with high specificity and sensitivity.

V gene TRBV5-1 combines with J gene TRBJ2-2; 7 positions match TRBD2. Source material: PBMCs. The TCR originated in a man aged 40-55 years in good health and CMV-seronegative. Here the CDR3 DNA reads TGCGCCAGCAGCTTGGTATTCGCACGGGTACAGAACACTAAGCGGGATAGAACCGGGGAGCTGTTTTTT. Its protein product is CASSLVFARVQNTKRDRTGELFF. Together with reference TRBV5-1 and TRBJ2-2, the CDR3 gives the full variable domain: KAGVTQTPRYLIKTRGQQVTLSCSPISGHRSVSWYQQTPGQGLQFLFEYFSETQRNKGNFPGRFSGRQFSNSRSEMNVSTLELGDSALYLCASSLVFARVQNTKRDRTGELFFGEGSRLTVL.